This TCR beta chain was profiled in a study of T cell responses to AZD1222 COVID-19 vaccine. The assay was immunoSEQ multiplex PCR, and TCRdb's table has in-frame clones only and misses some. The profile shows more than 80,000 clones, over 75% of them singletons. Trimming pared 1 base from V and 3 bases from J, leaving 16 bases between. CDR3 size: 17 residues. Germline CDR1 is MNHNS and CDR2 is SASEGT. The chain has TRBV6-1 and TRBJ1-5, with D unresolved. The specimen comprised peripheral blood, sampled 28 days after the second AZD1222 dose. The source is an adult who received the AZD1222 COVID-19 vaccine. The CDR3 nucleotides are TGTGCCAGCAGTGAAGGGGAACAGAAATCTTTCAATCAGCCCCAGCATTTT. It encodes CASSEGEQKSFNQPQHF.